The 18 T cell receptor beta chains given below trace back to one sample, sequenced in a study of T cells after yellow fever vaccination. A single record per CDR3 protein comes from TCRdb applying MiXCR to the 5' RACE reads. This table holds about 150,000 distinct CDR3 sequences, approximately 6.2% found once. The specimen comprised CD4+ T cells sorted from PBMCs, sampled on the day of the first yellow fever vaccination. The source of these receptors is a man in his late teens or twenties who received the YFV17D yellow fever vaccine.

This chain connects TRBV12-3 or TRBV12-4 to TRBJ2-5; 7 bases align to TRBD2. J lost 3 bases, V lost 1 base, and 2 bases had no gene match. This CDR3 is built from 14 residues. In DNA form, the CDR3 reads TGTGCCAGCAGTTTAGACGGGGGGAAAGAGACCCAGTACTTC. This encodes CASSLDGGKETQYF.

The chain has TRBV5-1 and TRBJ2-5; 9 bases align to TRBD2. V gave up 5 bases and J gave up 0 bases; unmatched junction bases: 5. The germline V gene has CDR1 SGHRS and CDR2 YFSETQ. This CDR3 is built from 15 residues. The CDR3 DNA follows: TGCGCCAGCAGTGGAGCGGGGGGACACCAAGAGACCCAGTACTTC. Translated: CASSGAGGHQETQYF.

This clonotype was recorded a few times. This sequence joins TRBV4-2 and TRBJ2-2; 9 positions agree with TRBD1. This CDR3 is 16 amino acids long. Germline V gene lookup returns CDR1 LGHNA and CDR2 YNFKEQ. V was pared by 0 bases and J by 4 bases, with 3 bases of the junction left unmatched. The CDR3 here is CASSQDRTGVTGELFF. The CDR3 region has the DNA TGTGCCAGCAGCCAAGATCGGACAGGGGTCACCGGGGAGCTGTTTTTT.

This clonotype was detected ten times or more. CDR3: CASSLGQGSEKLFF. Here the CDR3 DNA reads TGCGCCAGCAGCTTGGGACAGGGGAGTGAAAAACTGTTTTTT. The V call is TRBV5-1, the J call TRBJ1-4; 8 nucleotides match TRBD1. Germline CDR1 is SGHRS and CDR2 is YFSETQ. This CDR3 comprises 14 residues. V shed 0 bases and J 7 bases; nucleotides not matched to a gene: 2.

This clonotype occurred many times. The chain employs TRBV20-1 and TRBJ2-1; the D gene is possibly TRBD1 (6 bases). CDR3 length equals 13 residues. Germline loops: CDR1 DFQATT, CDR2 SNEGSKA (reference sequence). The V and J ends lost 0 bases and 6 bases respectively, with 9 bases between them. CDR3 bases: TGCAGTGCTAGAGACCCACAGGGCAATGAGCAGTTCTTC. Encoded protein: CSARDPQGNEQFF.

This clonotype has at least ten counts. The rearrangement links TRBV5-1 to TRBJ2-5; a possible D gene is TRBD1 (5 bases). CDR3 size: 12 residues. Trimming took 4 bases from V and 1 from J, leaving 5 bases between them. Germline CDR1 SGHRS, CDR2 YFSETQ. This chain's CDR3 is CASSDSQETQYF. The CDR3 nucleotides read TGCGCCAGCAGCGACAGCCAAGAGACCCAGTACTTC.

As for this clonotype: A clone one base away is much larger, so this may be a read error. The chain is built from TRBV12-3 or TRBV12-4 and TRBJ2-3; tentatively, D is TRBD1 (5 bases). The CDR3 is made up of 15 amino acids. CDR3 protein: CAGSLGRVVADTQYF. The CDR3 DNA reads TGTGCCGGCAGTTTAGGCAGGGTGGTGGCAGATACGCAGTATTTT.

This clonotype has at least ten counts. V is TRBV7-2 and J is TRBJ2-1; D is possibly TRBD2 (5 bases). Per germline, CDR1 SGHTA and CDR2 FQGNSA. The V and J ends lost 2 bases and 5 bases respectively, with 7 bases between them. The CDR3 runs to 13 residues. CDR3 nucleotide sequence: TGTGCCAGCAGCTTAATAGCGAACAATGAGCAGTTCTTC. It yields the protein CASSLIANNEQFF.

Ten or more counts support this clonotype. V and J are TRBV7-2 and TRBJ2-7, with D maybe TRBD1 (6 bases). The CDR3 spans 13 residues. Germline CDR1 is SGHTA and CDR2 is FQGNSA. Trimming pared 5 bases from V and 4 bases from J, leaving 12 bases between. CDR3 sequence reads: CASSGNQGYEQYF. CDR3 in DNA: TGTGCCAGCAGCGGCAACCAGGGGTACGAGCAGTACTTC.

This clonotype was found many times. The rearrangement uses TRBV4-1 and TRBJ1-6; 9 bases align to TRBD1. J gave up 6 bases and V 2 bases, and 8 bases lay outside the gene matches. Germline V gene sequence: CDR1 MGHRA, CDR2 YSYEKL. The length of the CDR3 is 17 residues. The CDR3 spells CASSQRQGDRFNSPLHF. The CDR3 DNA reads as TGCGCCAGCAGCCAAAGACAGGGGGATCGCTTTAATTCACCCCTCCACTTT.

There are many counts of this clonotype. The chain combines TRBV7-8 with TRBJ2-7; tentatively, D is TRBD1 (6 bases). The ends were cut back, 5 bases at V and 12 bases at J, with 20 bases in the middle. The CDR3 is 13 amino acids. Germline lookup yields CDR1 SGHVS and CDR2 FQNEAQ. CDR3 in amino acids: CASSPWFEGEGYF. The CDR3 nucleotides read TGTGCCAGCAGCCCATGGTTTGAGGGGGAAGGGTACTTC.

This clonotype was seen repeatedly, ten times or more. The J gene is TRBJ2-1, the V gene TRBV2; TRBD2 matches 9 bases. The CDR3 totals 15 residues. Germline V gene lookup returns CDR1 SNHLY and CDR2 FYNNEI. With V trimmed by 7 bases and J by 6 bases, 10 bases remained unmatched. CDR3: CASIGLAGIGNEQFF. The CDR3, as DNA: TGTGCCAGCATTGGGCTAGCGGGGATAGGCAATGAGCAGTTCTTC.

Ten or more counts support this clonotype. CDR3: CASSSSTRGTTEAFF. The CDR3 region has the DNA TGTGCCAGCAGTTCATCGACCCGAGGGACCACTGAAGCTTTCTTT. The chain uses TRBV12-3 or TRBV12-4 and TRBJ1-1; TRBD1 might be the D (5 bases). The CDR3 is 15 residues long. V lost 4 bases, J lost 4 bases, and 16 bases lay in between.

This clonotype occurred many times. The chain joins TRBV7-2 to TRBJ2-7; D gene uncertain. V was trimmed by 3 bases and J by 5 bases, leaving 11 bases between them. The germline gives CDR1 SGHTA, CDR2 FQGNSA. This CDR3 has 13 amino acids. CDR3 DNA sequence: TGTGCCAGCAGCTTCTGGCCCGGCCACGAGCAGTACGTC. Translation: CASSFWPGHEQYV.

This clonotype was seen many times. The chain couples TRBV6-6 to TRBJ1-2; weak D call: TRBD1 (6 bases). Germline V gene sequence: CDR1 MNHNY, CDR2 SVGAGI (reference sequence). The CDR3 has 13 amino acids. V was shortened by 11 bases and J by 4 bases, with 17 bases between the two germline ends. DNA for the CDR3: TGTGCCGGGGAACAGGGACAAGGCTATGGCTACACCTTC. The encoded protein is CAGEQGQGYGYTF.

This clonotype came up a few times. The chain couples TRBV18 to TRBJ2-7; D is possibly TRBD1 (5 bases). The CDR3 length is 14 residues. The germline CDR1 and CDR2 sequences are KGHSH and LQKENI. Trimming removed 5 bases at V and 2 bases at J, with 13 bases between. This chain's CDR3 is CASSSQGPTYEQYF. Written as DNA, the CDR3 is TGTGCCAGCTCATCGCAGGGCCCAACCTACGAGCAGTACTTC.

This sequence joins TRBV5-1 and TRBJ2-7; D might be TRBD1 or TRBD2, each matching 5 bases. Germline V gene sequence: CDR1 SGHRS, CDR2 YFSETQ. The CDR3 runs to 15 residues. The CDR3: CASSLEPGPSYEQYV. The DNA for the CDR3 is TGCGCCAGCAGTTTGGAGCCGGGACCTTCCTACGAGCAGTACGTC.

V is TRBV20-1 and J is TRBJ1-6, with D tentatively TRBD1 (5 bases). V was pared by 7 bases and J by 10 bases, with 23 bases between. Germline values: CDR1 DFQATT, CDR2 SNEGSKA (reference sequence). The CDR3 consists of 15 residues. The CDR3 DNA reads as TGCAGTGTCCTTCGGGGGGGGGGTATAAACTCACCCCTCCACTTT. Translation: CSVLRGGGINSPLHF.